The present TCR beta chain was sequenced within a study of persistence of HIV-infected CD4 T cells. About the research overall: A median of 8 years of suppressive ART preceded sampling. Whole-study results and caveats: TCRbeta richness was lower in CMV- and Gag-responding cells than in anti-CD3/anti-CD28-responding cells.

The length of the CDR3 is 16 residues. V was pared by 4 bases and J by 0 bases, with 14 bases between. From germline, CDR1 is SGHRS and CDR2 YFSETQ. This was the immunoSEQ version 4 assay in survey mode. Repertoires were generated with immunoSEQ multiplex PCR, while TCRdb's copy carries only in-frame clones and drops some. The repertoire consists of about 36,000 clones, with more than 70% occurring once and the leading ten covering roughly 5.6%. An overlapping HIV-1 Gag peptide pool stimulated these cells at 0.75 to 1 ug/peptide/mL. CD40L/CD69 double-negative CD45RO-high memory CD4+ T cells were collected. Suppressive ART was started during chronic HIV-1 infection in these adults. A remark on this clone: What it binds is unknown.

This sequence joins TRBV5-1 and TRBJ1-3; maybe TRBD1 (6 bases). The clonotype originates from an adult with HIV. The donor label of this sample is uncertain. The sequences come from cultured CD4+ T cells from PBMCs, collected from a patient who received antiretroviral therapy. CDR3 in amino acids: CASSKRDTFSGNTIYF. CDR3 bases: TGCGCCAGCAGCAAGAGGGACACCTTCTCTGGAAACACCATATATTTT.